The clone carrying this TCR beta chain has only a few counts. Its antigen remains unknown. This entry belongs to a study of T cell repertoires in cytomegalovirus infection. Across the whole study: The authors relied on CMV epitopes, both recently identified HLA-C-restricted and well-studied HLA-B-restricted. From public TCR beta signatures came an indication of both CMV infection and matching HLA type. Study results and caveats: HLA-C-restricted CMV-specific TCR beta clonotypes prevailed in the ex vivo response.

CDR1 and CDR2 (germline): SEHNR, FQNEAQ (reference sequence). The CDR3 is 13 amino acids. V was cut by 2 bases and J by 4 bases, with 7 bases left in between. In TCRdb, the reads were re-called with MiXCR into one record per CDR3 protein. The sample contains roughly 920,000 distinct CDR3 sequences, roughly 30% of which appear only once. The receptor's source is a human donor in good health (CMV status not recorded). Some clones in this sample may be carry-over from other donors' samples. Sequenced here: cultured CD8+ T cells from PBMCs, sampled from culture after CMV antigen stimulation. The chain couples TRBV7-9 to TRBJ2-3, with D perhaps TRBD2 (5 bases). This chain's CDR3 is CASSLLAADTQYF. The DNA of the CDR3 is TGTGCCAGCAGCTTACTAGCCGCAGATACGCAGTATTTT.